The T cell receptor beta chain described here comes from a study of blood T cell repertoires in COVID-19. In germline, CDR1 is MNHNS, CDR2 SASEGT. V shed 3 bases and J 2 bases; nucleotides not matched to a gene: 3. The CDR3 totals 15 residues. Patients from Seattle were sampled longitudinally, starting during active infection. TCRdb's table, derived via immunoSEQ multiplex PCR, lists solely in-frame clones and lacks some. The table records 140,000 to 150,000 clones, approximately 83% of them present only once. This rearrangement joins TRBV6-1 to TRBJ2-7, with 11 bases identical to TRBD2. The clonotype originates from an older woman with COVID-19, enrolled during active disease. Sequencing input: peripheral blood. The chain's CDR3 is CASSELSGGAYEQYF. The CDR3 DNA reads as TGTGCCAGCAGTGAGCTTAGCGGGGGGGCCTACGAGCAGTACTTC.